The T cell receptor beta chain under discussion was sequenced for a study of cytomegalovirus exposure and HLA in healthy donors (dated by TCRdb to about 2017). Broadly, across the study: The 500 to 800 repertoires of the first cohort and the roughly 120 validation repertoires were produced on the same platform, according to a later analysis. The study combined high-throughput TCR immunosequencing, statistical association of individual TCRs with disease status, and machine learning to predict cytomegalovirus infection status. The study aimed to test whether signatures of past pathogen exposure could be identified by cataloging public T cell receptors. Besides the first cohort of roughly 660 subjects, a separate validation cohort made up of 95 to 150 different subjects was used.

What the authors observed across the whole study: Cytomegalovirus status was reported to be diagnosed by the classifier with high specificity and sensitivity in both the original and validation cohorts. A later analysis lacked HLA typing for the validation cohort, so it scored co-occurrence in that cohort across all 120 or so repertoires. A total of 150 or so TCR beta chains were listed by the study as associated with cytomegalovirus. A few of the identified cytomegalovirus-associated TCR beta chains were confirmed in vitro to be specific for cytomegalovirus antigens. Subsequent analysis determined that TCRs grouped into clusters in the first cohort also showed a tendency toward co-occurrence across the roughly 120 validation repertoires, and 85% to 95% of cluster scores exceeded 0. Across donors, most TCR sequences were observed very rarely, whereas some public TCRs were present in many individuals. The authors suggested that the approach could potentially be extended to other disease states and immunological phenotypes.

The donors were included in the validation cohort of some 110 subjects, a group kept apart from the roughly 690-subject first cohort. As for this clone: The specificity of this receptor is unknown. No clone much larger than this one lies a single base away; base qualities are absent.

The library was produced with the immunoSEQ multiplex PCR assay. The authors processed their data as follows. A statistical classification framework was built to diagnose cytomegalovirus status from the catalog of TCR beta chain sequences. TCRdb's version of the immuneACCESS table is confined to in-frame rearrangements and falls short of the full clone set. An unresolved V gene accounts for under half of the shortfall where checked; the remainder is of unknown origin. D and trimming were read from the DNA, whereas the V and J calls and clone size are those reported in that table. In all, the sample holds 120,000 or so clones, and roughly 86% of those were seen once. The ten largest account for around 5% of the sample. CDR1 PRHDT and CDR2 FYEKMQ were looked up in the germline V gene (reference sequence). V is clipped by 5 bases and J by 4 bases, and the sequence between their germline boundaries is 17 bases long. The CDR3 has 16 amino acids, counting the end cysteine and phenylalanine. Only the CDR3 region is kept as DNA, spanning 48 bases read in frame from base 1.

This TCR derives from a man aged 18 to 35 in good health and CMV-seronegative. Sequencing was carried out using PBMCs. The chain joins TRBV13 to TRBJ1-4, with TRBD1 tentatively as D gene (6 bases match). CDR3 region: CASSRGAVEDNEKLFF. The DNA sequence is as follows: TGTGCCAGCAGCCGGGGGGCCGTAGAAGATAATGAAAAACTGTTTTTT.